The TCR beta chain under discussion was sequenced for a study of blood T cell repertoires in COVID-19. Study-level background: The origin of the acute and convalescent COVID-19 samples was the United States, Italy and Spain. T cells, B-cell-depleted T cells, or PBMCs provided the cDNA or gDNA that served as material.

Per the study methods: Amplification of reference gene primers was used by the study to estimate nucleated cell counts. The method was immunoSEQ multiplex PCR; TCRdb's version includes in-frame clones alone and lacks a portion of them. Clonal size and the V and J genes are those of that table, whereas D and trimming came from the DNA. The repertoire holds 150,000 to 200,000 clones, with about 80% as singletons. This TCR was recovered from a woman in her forties or fifties with active or convalescent COVID-19. Sequencing was done on a sample of peripheral blood.

CDR3 protein: CASSLGGKQGSTDTQYF. CDR3 nucleotides: TGTGCCAGCAGCTTAGGGGGGAAACAGGGTAGCACAGATACGCAGTATTTT. The chain couples TRBV11-2 to TRBJ2-3; D may be TRBD1 (6 bases). The CDR3 totals 17 residues. V dropped 1 base and J dropped 0 bases, with 14 bases sitting between them. Germline V gives CDR1 SGHAT, CDR2 FQNNGV.